The T cell receptor beta chain described here comes from a study of tumor and adjacent non-tumor tissue in lung cancer. The CDR3 totals 12 residues. Per the germline V gene, CDR1 is DFQATT and CDR2 is SNEGSKA (reference sequence). V lost 6 bases and J 4 bases, leaving 12 bases between the germline ends. TCRbeta libraries were built with three rounds of nested PCR, modified from ARM-PCR. MiXCR, run by TCRdb on the multiplex PCR reads, gives a single entry per CDR3 protein. The data hold approximately 130,000 distinct CDR3 sequences, with about 66% observed a single time. This sample's RNA came from whole unsorted tissue.

This TCR was recovered from a young man with non-small cell lung cancer. The V gene is TRBV20-1, the J gene TRBJ1-1; perhaps TRBD1 as D (5 bases). The sample was lung tumor tissue. The CDR3 DNA sequence: TGCAGTGCCCCGGCAGGGAGCACTGAAGCTTTCTTT. As protein: CSAPAGSTEAFF.